This T cell receptor (beta chain) appears in the sequencing data of a study of cytotoxic CD8 clonotypes in ibrutinib-treated CLL. Study-wide findings and caveats: Clonality rose at ibrutinib response, held steady in sustained remission, and fell toward baseline at progression.

The data were produced by immunoSEQ multiplex PCR, yet TCRdb's version contains in-frame clones alone and is incomplete. The sample lists about 200,000 clones, 60% to 80% occurring once. Regarding this clone: Its antigen is unknown.

Germline V gives CDR1 SGDLS, CDR2 YYNGEE. The CDR3 extends over 15 amino acids. Trimming removed 4 bases from V and 4 bases from J; junction bases left unmatched: 9. The material was PBMCs, obtained after 12 months of ibrutinib treatment. This rearrangement joins TRBV9 to TRBJ2-7; 9 bases are a match to TRBD1. This clonotype was obtained from a human donor with chronic lymphocytic leukemia. The DNA for the CDR3 is TGTGCCAGCAGCAGAGGGGGGACAGGGAGTTACGAGCAGTACTTC. Translated: CASSRGGTGSYEQYF. Combining the CDR3 with reference TRBV9 and TRBJ2-7 gives the whole variable domain DSGVTQTPKHLITATGQRVTLRCSPRSGDLSVYWYQQSLDQGLQFLIQYYNGEERAKGNILERFSAQQFPDLHSELNLSSLELGDSALYFCASSRGGTGSYEQYFGPGTRLTVT.